A selection of T cell receptor beta chains follows, all from one sample in a study of TIL therapy for anti-PD-1-resistant metastatic lung cancer. The method was immunoSEQ multiplex PCR; TCRdb's version includes in-frame clones alone and lacks a portion of them. The sample includes 25,000 to 30,000 clones, about 63% of them seen just once. The starting material was tumor tissue, obtained at baseline. These receptors were taken from a woman between 30 and 79 years old with non-small cell lung cancer. CDR3s include the opening cysteine and the closing phenylalanine or tryptophan.

v_call | cdr3_aa
TRBV5-4 | CASSWLTDTQYF
TRBV27 | CASSKFSGSLTEQFF
TRBV6-1 | CASTVTDTQYF
TRBV9 | CASSVTSGRTETQYF
TRBV2 | CASSQLAGEDEQYF
TRBV11-2 | CASSQPGTGNRIRNTIYF
TRBV7-8 | CASSLISSGRAEQYF
TRBV25-1 | CASSEGRGRPGELFF
TRBV5-6 | CASSQDYGNEKLFF
TRBV15 | CATSREGQGRKDEAFF
TRBV23-1 | CASKRMGGLMNTGELFF
TRBV25-1 | CASSPGVAGYEQFF
TRBV29-1 | CSVKAGGPGDTQYF
TRBV27 | CASSFRAGEQYF